This record concerns one T cell receptor (beta chain) sequence. Data came from immunoSEQ multiplex PCR; TCRdb stores just in-frame clones and leaves some out. The data hold more than 250,000 clones, with around nine tenths observed a single time. Across over 20 US areas, participants ranged in age from about 18 to 90 years. Assignments of participants to cohorts depended upon their own reported clinical history. All recovered Cohort 3 donors got two negative PCRs, got clearance, or saw symptom resolution. Germline V lookup: CDR1 MNHEY, CDR2 SVGAGI. The J segment lost 7 bases and the V segment lost 3 bases, leaving 7 bases of the junction unmatched. This CDR3 region has 14 residues. The data are from a study of blood T cell repertoires in COVID-19. Study background: From T cells, B-cell-depleted T cells, or PBMCs came the material, which was cDNA or gDNA.

V and J are TRBV6-5 and TRBJ2-3, with 7 bases identical to TRBD1. The sequence came from a woman younger than 35 who had recovered from COVID-19. The sample comprised PBMCs or T cells enriched from blood (not recorded which). CDR3 in amino acids: CASSYTQGPYTQYF. The DNA for the CDR3 is TGTGCCAGCAGTTATACACAGGGGCCCTATACGCAGTATTTT.